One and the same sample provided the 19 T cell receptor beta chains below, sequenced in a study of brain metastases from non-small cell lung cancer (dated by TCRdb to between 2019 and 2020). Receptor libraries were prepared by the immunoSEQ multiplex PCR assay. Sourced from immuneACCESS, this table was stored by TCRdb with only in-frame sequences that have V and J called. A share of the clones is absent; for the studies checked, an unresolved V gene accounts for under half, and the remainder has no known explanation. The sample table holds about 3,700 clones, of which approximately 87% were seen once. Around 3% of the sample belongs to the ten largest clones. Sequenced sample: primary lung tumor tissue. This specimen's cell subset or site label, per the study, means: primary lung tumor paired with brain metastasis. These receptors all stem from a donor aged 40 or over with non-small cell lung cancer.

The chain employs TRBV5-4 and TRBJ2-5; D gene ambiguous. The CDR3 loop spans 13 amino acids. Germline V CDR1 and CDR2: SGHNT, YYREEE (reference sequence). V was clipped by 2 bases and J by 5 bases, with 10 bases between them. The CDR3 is CASSFGSGETQYF. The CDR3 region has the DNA TGTGCCAGCAGCTTCGGCAGTGGGGAGACCCAGTACTTC.

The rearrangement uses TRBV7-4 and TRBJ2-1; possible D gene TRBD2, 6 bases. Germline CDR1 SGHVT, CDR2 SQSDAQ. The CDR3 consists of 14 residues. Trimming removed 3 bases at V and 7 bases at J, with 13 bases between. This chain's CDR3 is CASSFRDSRNEQFF. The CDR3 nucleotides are TGTGCCAGCAGCTTCCGGGACTCAAGAAATGAGCAGTTCTTC.

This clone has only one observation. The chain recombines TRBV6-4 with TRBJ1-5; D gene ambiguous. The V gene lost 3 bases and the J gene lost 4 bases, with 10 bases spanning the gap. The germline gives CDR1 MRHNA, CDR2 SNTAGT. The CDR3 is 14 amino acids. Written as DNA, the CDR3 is TGTGCCAGCAGTGAGCAGCCTCAGAATCAGCCCCAGCATTTT. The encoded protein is CASSEQPQNQPQHF.

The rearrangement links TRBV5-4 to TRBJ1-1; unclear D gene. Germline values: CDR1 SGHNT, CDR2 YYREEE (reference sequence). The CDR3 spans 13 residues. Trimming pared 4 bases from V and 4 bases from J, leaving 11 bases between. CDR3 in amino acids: CASSGARITEAFF. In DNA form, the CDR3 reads TGTGCCAGCAGCGGCGCGCGGATCACTGAAGCTTTCTTT.

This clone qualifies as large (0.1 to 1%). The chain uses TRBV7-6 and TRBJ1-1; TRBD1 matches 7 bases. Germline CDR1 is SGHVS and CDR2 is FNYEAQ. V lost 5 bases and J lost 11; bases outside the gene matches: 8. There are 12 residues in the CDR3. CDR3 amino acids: CASSPVTGFAFF. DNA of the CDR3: TGTGCCAGCAGCCCAGTGACAGGGTTTGCTTTCTTT.

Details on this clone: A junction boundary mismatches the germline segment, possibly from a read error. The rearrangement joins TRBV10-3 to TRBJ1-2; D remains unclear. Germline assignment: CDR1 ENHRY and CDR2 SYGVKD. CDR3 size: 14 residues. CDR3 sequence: CAISVLPTNYGYIF. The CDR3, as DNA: TGTGCCATCAGTGTTCTTCCTACTAACTATGGCTACATCTTC.

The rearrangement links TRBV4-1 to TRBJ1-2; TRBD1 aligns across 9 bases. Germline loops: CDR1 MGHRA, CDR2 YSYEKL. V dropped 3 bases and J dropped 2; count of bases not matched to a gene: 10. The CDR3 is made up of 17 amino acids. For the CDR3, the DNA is TGCGCCAGCAGCCAGGGGACAGGGACGGGGTTGAACTATGGCTACACCTTC. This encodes CASSQGTGTGLNYGYTF.

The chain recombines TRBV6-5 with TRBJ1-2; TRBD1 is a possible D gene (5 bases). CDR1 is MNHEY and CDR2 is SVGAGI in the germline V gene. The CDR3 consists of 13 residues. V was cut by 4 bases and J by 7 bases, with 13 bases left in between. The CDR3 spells CASSSSGYGGYTF. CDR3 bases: TGTGCCAGCAGTTCCTCAGGGTACGGTGGCTACACCTTC.

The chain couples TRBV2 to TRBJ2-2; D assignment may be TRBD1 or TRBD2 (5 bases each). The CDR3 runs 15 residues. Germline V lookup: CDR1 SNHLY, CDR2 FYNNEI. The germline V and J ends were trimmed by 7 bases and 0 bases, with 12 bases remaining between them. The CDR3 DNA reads TGTGCCAGCACTAGAGGGACCGCGAACACCGGGGAGCTGTTTTTT. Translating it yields CASTRGTANTGELFF.

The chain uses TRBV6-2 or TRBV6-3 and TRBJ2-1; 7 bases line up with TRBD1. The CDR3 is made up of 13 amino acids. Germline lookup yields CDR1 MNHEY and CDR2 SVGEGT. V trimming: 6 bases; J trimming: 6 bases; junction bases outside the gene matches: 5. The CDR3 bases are TGTGCCAGCAGCTCGGACAGGAGCAATGAGCAGTTCTTC. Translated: CASSSDRSNEQFF.

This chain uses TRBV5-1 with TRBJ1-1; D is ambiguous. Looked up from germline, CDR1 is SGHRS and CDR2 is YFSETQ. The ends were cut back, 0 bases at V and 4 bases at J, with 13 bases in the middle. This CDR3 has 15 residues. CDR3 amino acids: CASSLAPGGSTEAFF. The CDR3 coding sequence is TGCGCCAGCAGCTTGGCCCCGGGTGGGAGCACTGAAGCTTTCTTT.

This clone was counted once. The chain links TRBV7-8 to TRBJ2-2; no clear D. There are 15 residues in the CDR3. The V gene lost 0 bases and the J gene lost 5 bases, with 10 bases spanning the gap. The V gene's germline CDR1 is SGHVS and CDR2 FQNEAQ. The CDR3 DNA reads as TGTGCCAGCAGCTTAGCTCTACAGAGAACCGGGGAGCTGTTTTTT. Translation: CASSLALQRTGELFF.

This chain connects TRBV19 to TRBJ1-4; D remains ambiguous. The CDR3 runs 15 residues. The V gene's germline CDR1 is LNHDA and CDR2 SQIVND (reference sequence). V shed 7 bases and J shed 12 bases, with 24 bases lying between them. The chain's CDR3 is CASKSHPGGIGELFF. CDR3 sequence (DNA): TGTGCCAGTAAGTCCCATCCTGGCGGAATCGGGGAACTGTTTTTT.

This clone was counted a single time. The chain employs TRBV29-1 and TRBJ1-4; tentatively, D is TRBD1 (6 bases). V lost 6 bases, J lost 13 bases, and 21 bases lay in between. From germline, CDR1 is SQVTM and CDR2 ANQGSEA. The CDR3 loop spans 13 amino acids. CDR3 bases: TGCAGCGTCCTCGGGGGGCCCCGGGGGGGACTGTTTTTT. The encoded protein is CSVLGGPRGGLFF.

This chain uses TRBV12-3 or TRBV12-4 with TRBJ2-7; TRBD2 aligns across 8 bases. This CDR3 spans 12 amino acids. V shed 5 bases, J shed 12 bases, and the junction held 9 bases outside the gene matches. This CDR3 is CASSPIAGIRYF. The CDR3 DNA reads TGTGCCAGCAGTCCTATAGCGGGGATAAGGTACTTC.

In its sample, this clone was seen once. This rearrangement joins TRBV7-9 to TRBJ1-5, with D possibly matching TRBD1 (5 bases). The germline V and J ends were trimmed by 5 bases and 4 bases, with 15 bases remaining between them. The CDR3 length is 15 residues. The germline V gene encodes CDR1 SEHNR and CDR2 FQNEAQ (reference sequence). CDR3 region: CASSPGGGVNQPQHF. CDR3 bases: TGTGCCAGCAGCCCTGGTGGAGGGGTGAATCAGCCCCAGCATTTT.

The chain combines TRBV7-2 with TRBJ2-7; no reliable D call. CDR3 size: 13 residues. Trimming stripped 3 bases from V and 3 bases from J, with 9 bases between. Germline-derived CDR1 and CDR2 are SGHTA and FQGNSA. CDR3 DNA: TGTGCCAGCAGCTTTAGTCTGGGCTACGAGCAGTACTTC. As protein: CASSFSLGYEQYF.

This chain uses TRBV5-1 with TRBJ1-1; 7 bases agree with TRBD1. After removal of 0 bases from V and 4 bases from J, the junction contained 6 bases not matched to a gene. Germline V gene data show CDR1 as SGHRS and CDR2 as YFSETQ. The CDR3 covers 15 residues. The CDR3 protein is CASSLVRPGGTEAFF. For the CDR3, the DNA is TGCGCCAGCAGCTTGGTTAGGCCAGGGGGCACTGAAGCTTTCTTT.

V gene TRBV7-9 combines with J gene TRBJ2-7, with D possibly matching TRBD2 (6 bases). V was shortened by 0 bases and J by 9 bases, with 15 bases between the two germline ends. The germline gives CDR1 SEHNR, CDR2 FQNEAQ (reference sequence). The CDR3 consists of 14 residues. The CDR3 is CASSLARDAQGQYF. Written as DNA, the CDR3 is TGTGCCAGCAGCTTAGCGCGGGACGCCCAAGGGCAGTACTTC. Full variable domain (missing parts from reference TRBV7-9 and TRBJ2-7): DTGVSQNPRHKITKRGQNVTFRCDPISEHNRLYWYRQTLGQGPEFLTYFQNEAQLEKSRLLSDRFSAERPKGSFSTLEIQRTEQGDSAMYLCASSLARDAQGQYFGPGTRLTVT.